The TCR beta chain under discussion was sequenced for a study of T cell changes during pregnancy in multiple sclerosis. Some clones are missing from TCRdb's copy, which holds only in-frame ones; the method was immunoSEQ multiplex PCR. Of under 75,000 clones listed, around nine tenths are singletons. The sequence came from a female donor in good health, enrolled as a control in a pregnancy study. The material was peripheral blood, obtained in the third trimester of pregnancy.

CDR3 region: CASSLRTGYTGELFF. The DNA for the CDR3 is TGTGCCAGCAGCTTGCGGACAGGGTACACCGGGGAGCTGTTTTTT. This chain links TRBV9 with TRBJ2-2; 8 nucleotides agree with TRBD1. V shed 4 bases, J shed 3 bases, and the junction held 5 bases outside the gene matches. Germline loops: CDR1 SGDLS, CDR2 YYNGEE. The CDR3 extends over 15 amino acids.